The rows below give T cell receptor beta chains drawn from one sample of a study of beta chain features in type 1 diabetes. Method: immunoSEQ multiplex PCR; TCRdb's copy keeps in-frame clones and lacks some. The repertoire holds 130,000 to 150,000 clones, 6.9% seen once, with 1.4% in the top ten. Sequences were obtained from central memory CD4+ T cells from blood. All receptors come from a woman under 40 in good health. Both conserved end residues are part of each CDR3. A D gene is named only where the DNA matches it firmly. The size field is filled for only some rows; it gives once, few, many or a size class.

j_gene: TRBJ2-7; abundance: few; v_gene: TRBV19; d_gene: NA; CDR3aa: CASSIAQDSYEQYF; CDR3nt: TGTGCCAGTAGTATAGCTCAGGACTCCTACGAGCAGTACTTC
j_gene: TRBJ2-1; abundance: NA; v_gene: TRBV7-2; d_gene: TRBD1; CDR3aa: CASSEQGANYNEQFF; CDR3nt: TGTGCCAGCAGTGAACAGGGGGCGAACTACAATGAGCAGTTCTTC
j_gene: TRBJ2-7; abundance: NA; v_gene: TRBV15; d_gene: TRBD2; CDR3aa: CATSRDSEASGRGEQYF; CDR3nt: TGTGCCACCAGCAGAGACTCCGAGGCTAGCGGGAGAGGCGAGCAGTACTTC
j_gene: TRBJ1-4; abundance: NA; v_gene: TRBV11-2; d_gene: NA; CDR3aa: CASSLDHSGNEKLFF; CDR3nt: TGTGCCAGCAGCTTAGATCACAGCGGGAATGAAAAACTGTTTTTT
j_gene: TRBJ1-4; abundance: NA; v_gene: TRBV2; d_gene: TRBD1; CDR3aa: CASGGQGGEKLFF; CDR3nt: TGTGCCAGCGGGGGACAGGGAGGGGAAAAACTGTTTTTT
j_gene: TRBJ2-5; abundance: NA; v_gene: TRBV9; d_gene: NA; CDR3aa: CASSVRDGLGETQYF; CDR3nt: TGTGCCAGCAGCGTGAGAGACGGACTCGGGGAGACCCAGTACTTC
j_gene: TRBJ2-1; abundance: NA; v_gene: TRBV27; d_gene: NA; CDR3aa: CASSQSMTIRAYNEQFF; CDR3nt: TGTGCCAGCAGTCAAAGTATGACTATACGGGCCTACAATGAGCAGTTCTTC
j_gene: TRBJ2-2; abundance: few; v_gene: TRBV18; d_gene: NA; CDR3aa: CASSPRQNTGELFF; CDR3nt: TGTGCCAGCTCACCACGGCAGAACACCGGGGAGCTGTTTTTT
j_gene: TRBJ2-5; abundance: NA; v_gene: TRBV11-3; d_gene: TRBD1; CDR3aa: CASSLGGAGGIETQYF; CDR3nt: TGTGCCAGCAGCTTAGGTGGTGCAGGGGGCATAGAGACCCAGTACTTC
j_gene: TRBJ1-2; abundance: few; v_gene: TRBV30; d_gene: TRBD1; CDR3aa: CACPGQLNYGYTF; CDR3nt: TGTGCCTGCCCGGGACAGCTCAACTATGGCTACACCTTC
j_gene: TRBJ2-3; abundance: many; v_gene: TRBV29-1; d_gene: TRBD2; CDR3aa: CSVVASGSPYTQYF; CDR3nt: TGCAGCGTGGTTGCTAGCGGGAGCCCGTATACGCAGTATTTT
j_gene: TRBJ2-7; abundance: few; v_gene: TRBV6-6; d_gene: NA; CDR3aa: CASSYGRGWYF; CDR3nt: TGTGCCAGCAGTTACGGGCGGGGCTGGTACTTC
j_gene: TRBJ2-5; abundance: few; v_gene: TRBV6-5; d_gene: TRBD2; CDR3aa: CASRLAGVETQYF; CDR3nt: TGTGCCAGCCGGTTAGCGGGAGTGGAGACCCAGTACTTC
j_gene: TRBJ2-4; abundance: few; v_gene: TRBV6-1; d_gene: NA; CDR3aa: CASSETLTTAKNIQYF; CDR3nt: TGTGCCAGCAGTGAAACCCTTACAACAGCCAAAAACATTCAGTACTTC
j_gene: TRBJ2-1; abundance: few; v_gene: TRBV2; d_gene: NA; CDR3aa: CASSDEYFEQFF; CDR3nt: TGTGCCAGCAGTGACGAGTACTTCGAGCAGTTCTTC
j_gene: TRBJ2-3; abundance: NA; v_gene: TRBV7-2; d_gene: TRBD2; CDR3aa: CASSLSGRSSGSSDTQYF; CDR3nt: TGTGCCAGCAGCTTATCCGGCCGATCTAGCGGGAGTTCAGATACGCAGTATTTT
j_gene: TRBJ2-7; abundance: many; v_gene: TRBV5-1; d_gene: NA; CDR3aa: CASSLTRYEQYF; CDR3nt: TGCGCCAGCAGCTTGACACGCTACGAGCAGTACTTC
j_gene: TRBJ2-7; abundance: few; v_gene: TRBV30; d_gene: TRBD1; CDR3aa: CAWSGDRGVYEQYF; CDR3nt: TGTGCCTGGAGCGGGGACAGGGGAGTCTACGAGCAGTACTTC
j_gene: TRBJ1-2; abundance: NA; v_gene: TRBV28; d_gene: TRBD1; CDR3aa: CASRGTGGENYGYTF; CDR3nt: TGTGCCAGCAGGGGGACAGGGGGCGAGAACTATGGCTACACCTTC
j_gene: TRBJ2-7; abundance: NA; v_gene: TRBV7-9; d_gene: NA; CDR3aa: CASSLDGASGEQYF; CDR3nt: TGTGCCAGCAGCTTAGACGGTGCGTCGGGCGAGCAGTACTTC
j_gene: TRBJ2-5; abundance: NA; v_gene: TRBV5-4; d_gene: TRBD2; CDR3aa: CASSATSVQETQYF; CDR3nt: TGTGCCAGCAGCGCGACTAGCGTTCAAGAGACCCAGTACTTC
j_gene: TRBJ2-2; abundance: NA; v_gene: TRBV11-2; d_gene: TRBD1; CDR3aa: CASSLLTGDTGELFF; CDR3nt: TGTGCCAGCAGCTTACTTACAGGGGACACCGGGGAGCTGTTTTTT
j_gene: TRBJ1-2; abundance: few; v_gene: TRBV21-1; d_gene: NA; CDR3aa: CASRRTGTRYGYTF; CDR3nt: TGTGCCAGCAGGCGGACAGGAACTCGGTATGGCTACACCTTC
j_gene: TRBJ2-1; abundance: NA; v_gene: TRBV15; d_gene: TRBD1; CDR3aa: CATSRGGQEGILFF; CDR3nt: TGTGCCACCAGCAGGGGGGGACAGGAGGGGATTTTGTTCTTC
j_gene: TRBJ1-5; abundance: few; v_gene: TRBV6-5; d_gene: TRBD1; CDR3aa: CASSWGQTNQPQHF; CDR3nt: TGTGCCAGCAGTTGGGGACAGACCAATCAGCCCCAGCATTTT
j_gene: TRBJ1-2; abundance: few; v_gene: TRBV27; d_gene: NA; CDR3aa: CASSLGFGSYGYTF; CDR3nt: TGTGCCAGCAGCCTCGGATTTGGGAGCTATGGCTACACCTTC
j_gene: TRBJ2-6; abundance: many; v_gene: TRBV7-9; d_gene: NA; CDR3aa: CASEYSGANVLTF; CDR3nt: TGTGCCAGCGAGTACTCTGGGGCCAACGTCCTGACTTTC
j_gene: TRBJ2-5; abundance: many; v_gene: TRBV28; d_gene: TRBD2; CDR3aa: CASSASTSAQETQYF; CDR3nt: TGTGCCAGCAGCGCATCAACTAGCGCACAAGAGACCCAGTACTTC
j_gene: TRBJ2-5; abundance: NA; v_gene: TRBV7-9; d_gene: TRBD2; CDR3aa: CASSPPGLGETQYF; CDR3nt: TGTGCCAGCAGTCCTCCGGGACTAGGAGAGACCCAGTACTTC
j_gene: TRBJ1-5; abundance: few; v_gene: TRBV28; d_gene: NA; CDR3aa: CASSENLSQPQHF; CDR3nt: TGTGCCAGCAGTGAAAACTTGAGTCAGCCCCAGCATTTT
j_gene: TRBJ2-5; abundance: NA; v_gene: TRBV7-2; d_gene: NA; CDR3aa: CASSLVGGETQYF; CDR3nt: TGTGCCAGCAGCTTAGTCGGGGGAGAGACCCAGTACTTC
j_gene: TRBJ2-1; abundance: few; v_gene: TRBV6-5; d_gene: NA; CDR3aa: CASSFERSAYNEQFF; CDR3nt: TGTGCCAGCAGCTTCGAGCGGAGCGCCTACAATGAGCAGTTCTTC
j_gene: TRBJ1-1; abundance: few; v_gene: TRBV18; d_gene: NA; CDR3aa: CASSPRAPTEAFF; CDR3nt: TGTGCCAGCTCACCGCGGGCACCCACTGAAGCTTTCTTT
j_gene: TRBJ1-1; abundance: once; v_gene: TRBV2; d_gene: NA; CDR3aa: CASRSPRVNTEAFF; CDR3nt: TGTGCCAGCAGGAGCCCCCGAGTGAACACTGAAGCTTTCTTT
j_gene: TRBJ1-2; abundance: few; v_gene: TRBV5-1; d_gene: NA; CDR3aa: CASSLAAGNNYGYTF; CDR3nt: TGCGCCAGCAGCTTGGCGGCAGGGAATAACTATGGCTACACCTTC
j_gene: TRBJ2-5; abundance: NA; v_gene: TRBV27; d_gene: NA; CDR3aa: CASRRLGQETQYF; CDR3nt: TGTGCCAGCAGAAGACTAGGGCAAGAGACCCAGTACTTC
j_gene: TRBJ1-2; abundance: few; v_gene: TRBV19; d_gene: TRBD1; CDR3aa: CASSPTSTGVGYTF; CDR3nt: TGTGCCAGTAGTCCAACTTCGACAGGGGTTGGCTACACCTTC
j_gene: TRBJ2-1; abundance: many; v_gene: TRBV11-2; d_gene: TRBD1; CDR3aa: CASLEGGFYNEQFF; CDR3nt: TGTGCCAGCCTTGAAGGGGGCTTCTACAATGAGCAGTTCTTC
j_gene: TRBJ2-2; abundance: NA; v_gene: TRBV11-1; d_gene: NA; CDR3aa: CASSFSGIGTGELFF; CDR3nt: TGTGCCAGCAGCTTCTCAGGGATCGGAACCGGGGAGCTGTTTTTT
j_gene: TRBJ2-7; abundance: NA; v_gene: TRBV4-2; d_gene: NA; CDR3aa: CASSFGGSYEQYF; CDR3nt: TGTGCCAGCAGCTTTGGCGGTTCCTACGAGCAGTACTTC
j_gene: TRBJ2-7; abundance: few; v_gene: TRBV7-8; d_gene: TRBD2; CDR3aa: CASSLGTSGRYEQYF; CDR3nt: TGTGCCAGCAGCTTAGGGACTAGCGGGAGATACGAGCAGTACTTC
j_gene: TRBJ2-5; abundance: few; v_gene: TRBV9; d_gene: NA; CDR3aa: CASTLGSSPQETQYF; CDR3nt: TGTGCCAGCACTTTGGGGAGTAGTCCCCAAGAGACCCAGTACTTC
j_gene: TRBJ2-5; abundance: few; v_gene: TRBV14; d_gene: NA; CDR3aa: CASSQDPGEGTQYF; CDR3nt: TGTGCCAGCAGCCAAGATCCAGGCGAAGGGACCCAGTACTTC
j_gene: TRBJ1-2; abundance: few; v_gene: TRBV29-1; d_gene: NA; CDR3aa: CSVEPWGDGYTF; CDR3nt: TGCAGCGTTGAACCTTGGGGGGATGGCTACACCTTC